Below, one T cell receptor beta chain is given with its context. Its antigen is still unknown. The V end lost 3 bases, the J end lost 1 base, and 10 bases lay between the germline ends. The length of the CDR3 is 15 residues. Germline lookup yields CDR1 MDHEN and CDR2 SYDVKM. This sample is part of a study of shared clonotypes between healthy human individuals. Study context: CD4 naive and memory got three plates each, CD8 naive two, CD8 memory one. Study results and limitations: Around 5% was the fraction of naive CD4 clonotypes found shared across several donors.

The authors loaded 150 to 250 ng DNA, roughly 27,000 T cell genomes, into sorted-subset replicate PCRs. Only in-frame clones appear in the TCRdb table, and some are missing; sequencing was by immunoSEQ multiplex PCR. The table shows some 580,000 clones, with 95% to 98% occurring only once. Sequenced: naive CD4+ T cells sorted from blood. Subset of the sample: CD45RA+ positively selected. This chain uses TRBV28 with TRBJ1-5; D not resolved. The TCR was taken from a woman aged 25 to 45 in good health. This CDR3 is CASSLFTESNQPQHF. In nucleotides, the CDR3 is TGTGCCAGCAGTTTGTTCACGGAGAGCAATCAGCCCCAGCATTTT.